Listed below are T cell receptor beta chains from one sample, sequenced in a study of shared clonotypes between healthy human individuals. Assay: immunoSEQ multiplex PCR; the TCRdb copy retains only in-frame clones and omits some. This table holds some 2,400,000 clones, 95% found once. The sequenced material came from naive CD4+ T cells sorted from blood. These receptors were collected from a man younger than 30 in good health. CDR3s include the opening cysteine and the closing phenylalanine or tryptophan. A D gene is named only where the DNA matches it firmly. Clone size is shown for a subset of rows, as once, few, many or a class of expanded clone.

V gene,D gene,J gene,clone size,CDR3 protein,CDR3 DNA
TRBV2,NA,TRBJ2-1,NA,CAAGRGPIDEQFF,TGTGCAGCGGGGCGGGGGCCTATTGATGAGCAGTTCTTC
TRBV30,TRBD1,TRBJ2-3,NA,CAWSRTGPSTDTQYF,TGTGCCTGGAGTCGGACAGGGCCTAGCACAGATACGCAGTATTTT
TRBV6-4,TRBD2,TRBJ2-7,NA,CASRAGTSGDYEQYF,TGTGCCAGCAGGGCCGGGACTAGCGGAGACTACGAGCAGTACTTC
TRBV4-2,TRBD1,TRBJ1-2,NA,CASSQEEGANYGYTF,TGTGCCAGCAGCCAAGAGGAGGGGGCGAACTATGGCTACACCTTC
TRBV6-5,TRBD1,TRBJ2-3,NA,CASRRQGKGTDTQYF,TGTGCCAGCAGACGACAGGGAAAAGGCACAGATACGCAGTATTTT
TRBV6-5,TRBD1,TRBJ1-2,NA,CASSPGTGHSTF,TGTGCCAGCAGTCCAGGGACAGGGCACTCCACCTTC
TRBV2,NA,TRBJ1-1,NA,CASSPRTVNTEAFF,TGTGCCAGCAGCCCGAGGACGGTGAACACTGAAGCTTTCTTT
TRBV5-1,NA,TRBJ2-2,few,CASSLDGNTGELFF,TGCGCCAGCAGCTTGGACGGAAACACCGGGGAGCTGTTTTTT
TRBV30,TRBD2,TRBJ2-1,NA,CAWSVSGTSVRPIF,TGTGCCTGGAGTGTATCGGGGACTAGCGTCAGGCCAATCTTC
TRBV10-3,NA,TRBJ1-5,NA,CAIRQDGNQPQHF,TGTGCCATCAGACAGGACGGAAATCAGCCCCAGCATTTT
TRBV29-1,NA,TRBJ2-7,NA,CSVETERPYEQYF,TGCAGCGTTGAGACCGAAAGACCGTACGAGCAGTACTTC
TRBV5-5,NA,TRBJ2-7,NA,CASSPILAGWRGEQYF,TGTGCCAGCAGCCCGATACTTGCTGGCTGGCGGGGCGAGCAGTACTTC
TRBV5-8,TRBD2,TRBJ2-3,NA,CASSLIGGKTDTQYF,TGTGCCAGCAGCTTGATCGGGGGGAAGACAGATACGCAGTATTTT
TRBV7-9,NA,TRBJ1-6,NA,CASSFPQGSPLHF,TGTGCCAGCAGCTTCCCCCAGGGTTCACCCCTCCACTTT
TRBV5-6,NA,TRBJ1-2,NA,CASSYTGRVGYTF,TGTGCCAGCAGCTACACAGGGCGAGTCGGCTACACCTTC
TRBV4-1,TRBD2,TRBJ2-1,NA,CASSSGGAGTDNEQFF,TGCGCCAGCAGCTCCGGGGGAGCGGGAACCGACAATGAGCAGTTCTTC
TRBV5-1,TRBD2,TRBJ2-7,NA,CASSTAGGSIEQYF,TGCGCCAGCAGCACGGCTGGCGGGAGCATCGAGCAGTACTTC
TRBV4-1,NA,TRBJ1-5,NA,CASSQRAGQPQHF,TGCGCCAGCAGCCAACGGGCGGGCCAGCCCCAGCATTTT
TRBV10-2,NA,TRBJ1-3,NA,CARGRALSGNTIYF,TGCGCCAGGGGGAGGGCTCTCTCTGGAAACACCATATATTTT
TRBV11-2,NA,TRBJ2-1,NA,CASSLDPLNEQFF,TGTGCCAGCAGCTTAGATCCCCTCAATGAGCAGTTCTTC
TRBV2,NA,TRBJ1-1,NA,CASSLSGNTEAFF,TGTGCCAGCAGTCTTAGCGGGAACACTGAAGCTTTCTTT
TRBV10-1,TRBD1,TRBJ1-6,few,CASSAGQGEGSPLHF,TGCGCCAGCAGTGCAGGACAGGGAGAAGGATCACCCCTCCACTTT
TRBV2,NA,TRBJ1-1,NA,CASSDVMDPNTEAFF,TGTGCCAGCAGTGACGTGATGGATCCGAACACTGAAGCTTTCTTT
TRBV10-1,TRBD1,TRBJ2-7,NA,CASRRDRSIYEQYF,TGCGCCAGCAGGCGGGACAGGTCCATCTACGAGCAGTACTTC
TRBV10-1,NA,TRBJ2-2,NA,CASSDTGSVGELFF,TGCGCCAGCAGTGATACAGGGAGCGTCGGGGAGCTGTTTTTT
TRBV5-6,TRBD2,TRBJ2-5,NA,CASSLPSGKQETQYF,TGTGCCAGCAGCTTGCCTAGCGGGAAACAAGAGACCCAGTACTTC
TRBV10-1,TRBD2,TRBJ2-2,NA,CASSAGTINTGELFF,TGCGCCAGCAGCGCCGGGACTATAAACACCGGGGAGCTGTTTTTT
TRBV6-1,NA,TRBJ2-7,NA,CASSEVWGEQYF,TGTGCCAGCAGTGAAGTTTGGGGAGAGCAGTACTTC
TRBV30,TRBD2,TRBJ2-7,NA,CAWRLAGGSSYEQYF,TGTGCCTGGAGACTAGCGGGGGGCTCCTCCTACGAGCAGTACTTC
TRBV7-9,TRBD1,TRBJ2-5,NA,CASSLAVGTGGTQETQYF,TGTGCCAGCAGCTTAGCCGTTGGGACAGGGGGAACACAAGAGACCCAGTACTTC
TRBV6-5,NA,TRBJ2-3,NA,CASSYRPSSTDTQYF,TGTGCCAGCAGTTACCGACCTTCTAGCACAGATACGCAGTATTTT
TRBV30,TRBD1,TRBJ2-7,NA,CAWRSWDSSYEQYF,TGTGCCTGGAGATCTTGGGACAGTTCCTACGAGCAGTACTTC
TRBV5-4,NA,TRBJ2-1,NA,CASSFSLSSYNEQFF,TGTGCCAGCAGCTTTTCCCTGAGCTCCTACAATGAGCAGTTCTTC
TRBV7-2,NA,TRBJ2-2,once,CASSLVRVSGGELFF,TGTGCCAGCAGCTTAGTACGGGTGTCGGGCGGGGAGCTGTTTTTT